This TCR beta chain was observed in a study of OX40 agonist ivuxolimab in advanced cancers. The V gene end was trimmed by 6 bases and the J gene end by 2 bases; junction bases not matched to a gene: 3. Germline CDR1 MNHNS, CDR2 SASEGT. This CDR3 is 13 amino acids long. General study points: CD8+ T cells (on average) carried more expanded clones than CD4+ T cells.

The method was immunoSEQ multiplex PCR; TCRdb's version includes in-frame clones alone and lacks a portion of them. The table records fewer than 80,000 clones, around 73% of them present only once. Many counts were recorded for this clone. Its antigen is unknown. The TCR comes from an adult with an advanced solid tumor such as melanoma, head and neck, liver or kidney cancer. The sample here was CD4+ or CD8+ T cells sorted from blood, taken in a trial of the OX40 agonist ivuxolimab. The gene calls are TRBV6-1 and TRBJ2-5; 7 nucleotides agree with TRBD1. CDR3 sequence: CASSSGQQETQYF. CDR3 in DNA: TGTGCCAGCAGCTCGGGACAGCAAGAGACCCAGTACTTC.